This is a list of T cell receptor beta chains from one sample in a study of T cell clones after liver transplantation. Profiling relied on immunoSEQ multiplex PCR, and the TCRdb table lists in-frame clones only, not all of them. The sample records 20,000 to 25,000 clones, more than 65% being singletons. This specimen was CD8+ T cells from blood, taken more than 52 months after liver transplant. The receptors originated from a human patient who received a liver transplant. Some T cells may be transferred from the graft donor. Both conserved end residues are trimmed from each CDR3. The D gene is left open where the match is weak. Only part of the rows carry a size: once, few, many, or a class if the clone is expanded.

ASSKVAGRKNTEAF TRBV21-1 NA NA TRBJ1-1
ASSLVDGTGAMNTEAF TRBV28 NA TRBD1 TRBJ1-1
ASSQVGGVGEQY TRBV4-1 NA NA TRBJ2-7
ASSFSGIIDYEQY TRBV27 NA NA TRBJ2-7
ASSLWGSGGYT TRBV5-6 NA NA TRBJ1-2
ASSLFTGDHSNQPQH TRBV5-6 few TRBD1 TRBJ1-5
ASSLQGSTEAF TRBV27 few NA TRBJ1-1
ASSIRGGDNEQF TRBV5-4 NA TRBD2 TRBJ2-1
ASSPTGTDYYEQY TRBV28 NA TRBD1 TRBJ2-7
ASSPTAGTGNYEQY TRBV28 NA TRBD1 TRBJ2-7
ASSVVGLAADTQY TRBV9 NA TRBD2 TRBJ2-3
ASSSPPTSGGMYEQY TRBV7-9 NA TRBD2 TRBJ2-7
ASSQVAGGQRENTGELF TRBV4-1 few TRBD2 TRBJ2-2
ASSISGLNTEAF TRBV7-2 NA NA TRBJ1-1
ASSWPGQGSDEQF TRBV5-6 NA TRBD1 TRBJ2-1
ASSFLSGEGHNEQF TRBV28 few TRBD2 TRBJ2-1
ASSLNQGEKLF TRBV27 NA NA TRBJ1-4